One sample yielded the 29 T cell receptor beta chains listed below, sequenced in a study of T cell responses to AZD1222 COVID-19 vaccine. The repertoire was sequenced with immunoSEQ multiplex PCR; TCRdb's copy has only in-frame clones and lacks some. The repertoire holds 130,000 or so clones, with 92% as singletons. Sample: peripheral blood, taken on day 0 of AZD1222 vaccination. These receptors originate from an adult in good health.

The chain combines TRBV24-1 with TRBJ1-6; D call uncertain. Germline V gene sequence: CDR1 KGHDR, CDR2 SFDVKD. The CDR3 consists of 14 residues. The germline V and J ends were trimmed by 3 bases and 8 bases, with 10 bases remaining between them. The CDR3 sequence is CATSDVGNHSPLHF. CDR3 bases: TGTGCCACCAGTGATGTAGGTAACCATTCACCCCTCCACTTT.

The rearrangement uses TRBV11-2 and TRBJ1-2; TRBD1 matches at 7 bases. The CDR3 covers 15 residues. V lost 3 bases to trimming and J lost 6 bases; unmatched junction nucleotides: 10. The germline CDR1 and CDR2 sequences are SGHAT and FQNNGV. CDR3 sequence reads: CASSFRDRVLDGYTF. The CDR3 DNA sequence: TGTGCCAGCAGCTTCCGGGACAGAGTCCTCGATGGCTACACCTTC. The variable domain in full, with the rest retrieved from reference TRBV11-2 and TRBJ1-2, is EAGVAQSPRYKIIEKRQSVAFWCNPISGHATLYWYQQILGQGPKLLIQFQNNGVVDDSQLPKDRFSAERLKGVDSTLKIQPAKLEDSAVYLCASSFRDRVLDGYTFGSGTRLTVV.

The chain joins TRBV16 to TRBJ1-6; 7 bases are shared with TRBD1. Germline V gives CDR1 KGHSY, CDR2 FQNENV. This CDR3 contains 15 residues. The V gene end was trimmed by 4 bases and the J gene end by 4 bases; junction bases not matched to a gene: 4. CDR3 bases: TGTGCCAGCAGCCCGATGGGACAGTATAATTCACCCCTCCACTTT. It encodes CASSPMGQYNSPLHF.

V and J are TRBV5-5 and TRBJ1-4, with D possibly TRBD1 on 6 matching bases. The CDR3 runs to 15 residues. CDR1 SGHKS and CDR2 YYEKEE come from the germline V gene (reference sequence). Trimming left V 6 bases short and J 1 base short, with 13 bases between. CDR3 coding DNA: TGTGCCAGCACTGTTAGGGGGGGAACTAATGAAAAACTGTTTTTT. Translated, it gives CASTVRGGTNEKLFF.

The V and J genes are TRBV11-2 and TRBJ2-7; D remains unclear. From germline, CDR1 is SGHAT and CDR2 FQNNGV. The CDR3 totals 15 residues. V shed 2 bases and J shed 5 bases, with 16 bases lying between them. CDR3 nucleotide sequence: TGTGCCAGCAGCTTATATGCCAGGTCCGAAAACGAGCAGTACTTC. Translation: CASSLYARSENEQYF.

The chain has TRBV18 and TRBJ1-3; TRBD1 is a possible D gene (5 bases). Trimming took off 1 base at V and 2 bases at J, with 15 bases between the two ends. The germline V gene encodes CDR1 KGHSH and CDR2 LQKENI. The CDR3 spans 17 residues. CDR3 bases: TGTGCCAGCTCACCACGGCCTGCGGGGGTTCCTGGAAACACCATATATTTT. It is translated as CASSPRPAGVPGNTIYF.

The rearrangement uses TRBV19 and TRBJ1-5; D remains unclear. The CDR3 loop spans 12 amino acids. CDR1 LNHDA and CDR2 SQIVND come from the germline V gene (reference sequence). Trimming left V 6 bases short and J 0 bases short, with 3 bases between. As DNA, the CDR3 is TGTGCCAGTAGGCTTAGCAATCAGCCCCAGCATTTT. Its protein is CASRLSNQPQHF. Based on the CDR3 plus reference TRBV19 and TRBJ1-5, the full variable domain is DGGITQSPKYLFRKEGQNVTLSCEQNLNHDAMYWYRQDPGQGLRLIYYSQIVNDFQKGDIAEGYSVSREKKESFPLTVTSAQKNPTAFYLCASRLSNQPQHFGDGTRLSIL.

This clone appeared once. CDR3 in amino acids: CASSLDSLGNEQFF. The CDR3 DNA sequence: TGTGCCAGCAGCCTAGACTCCCTGGGGAATGAGCAGTTCTTC. This chain connects TRBV13 to TRBJ2-1; D call uncertain. Trimming took 5 bases from V and 7 from J, leaving 15 bases between them. The CDR3 is 14 residues long. Germline lookup yields CDR1 PRHDT and CDR2 FYEKMQ (reference sequence).

The V gene is TRBV2, the J gene TRBJ2-2; 7 bases are shared with TRBD2. Trimming took 8 bases from V and 7 from J; bases not matched to a gene: 4. Germline V lookup: CDR1 SNHLY, CDR2 FYNNEI. The CDR3 is 12 amino acids. The CDR3 protein is CASGRAGGELFF. The CDR3 nucleotides are TGTGCCAGCGGGAGGGCCGGCGGGGAGCTGTTTTTT.

V usage is TRBV3-1 (or the pseudogene TRBV3-2) and J usage is TRBJ1-1; D gene ambiguous. Germline-derived CDR1 and CDR2 are LGHDT and YNNKEL (reference sequence). V lost 0 bases and J 5 bases, leaving 13 bases between the germline ends. The CDR3 runs to 15 residues. The CDR3 DNA reads TGTGCCAGCAGCCAAGATTGGGGTTCGAGGACTGAAGCTTTCTTT. Encoded protein: CASSQDWGSRTEAFF.

V gene TRBV28 combines with J gene TRBJ1-2; D perhaps matches TRBD1 (6 bases). Germline assignment: CDR1 MDHEN and CDR2 SYDVKM. The CDR3 totals 12 residues. V dropped 5 bases and J dropped 4 bases, with 8 bases sitting between them. DNA of the CDR3: TGTGCCAGCAGTCAGGGGCTCTATGGCTACACCTTC. This codes for CASSQGLYGYTF.

The genes are TRBV3-1 (or the pseudogene TRBV3-2) and TRBJ2-3, with a possible D match to TRBD2 (7 bases). The CDR3 is 16 amino acids. Trimming removed 4 bases at V and 2 bases at J, with 16 bases between. Germline V gene lookup returns CDR1 LGHDT and CDR2 YNNKEL (reference sequence). The DNA for the CDR3 is TGTGCCAGCAGCCGCCGACTGGGGGGGCCCACAGATACGCAGTATTTT. This gives the protein CASSRRLGGPTDTQYF.

The rearrangement uses TRBV5-1 and TRBJ1-4; unclear D gene. The CDR3 sequence is 13 residues long. V lost 5 bases and J lost 7, with 12 bases in between. Looked up from germline, CDR1 is SGHRS and CDR2 is YFSETQ. The chain's CDR3 is CASRGLVGEKLFF. CDR3 DNA sequence: TGCGCCAGCAGAGGATTGGTAGGTGAAAAACTGTTTTTT.

The chain combines TRBV6-5 with TRBJ1-5, with D tentatively TRBD1 (5 bases). The germline CDR1 and CDR2 sequences are MNHEY and SVGAGI. CDR3 length: 13 amino acids. V lost 5 bases and J lost 3, with 8 bases in between. The CDR3 DNA is TGTGCCAGCAGTACAGGTCCCAATCAGCCCCAGCATTTT. Protein: CASSTGPNQPQHF.

The chain employs TRBV7-3 and TRBJ1-2; TRBD1 matches at 7 bases. The CDR3 covers 13 residues. Germline V lookup: CDR1 SGHTA, CDR2 FQGTGA. V gave up 5 bases and J gave up 5 bases; unmatched junction bases: 5. This chain's CDR3 is CASSPDRTYGYTF. The CDR3 nucleotides are TGTGCCAGCAGCCCGGACAGGACGTATGGCTACACCTTC.

V and J are TRBV6-1 and TRBJ1-3; possibly TRBD1 for D (5 bases). V was shortened by 1 base and J by 0 bases, with 7 bases between the two germline ends. The CDR3 sequence is 15 residues long. Germline V gene sequence: CDR1 MNHNS, CDR2 SASEGT. The CDR3 loop is CASSEGTFSGNTIYF. In DNA form, the CDR3 reads TGTGCCAGCAGTGAAGGGACATTCTCTGGAAACACCATATATTTT.

The chain is built from TRBV15 and TRBJ1-1, with D unresolved. The V and J ends lost 1 base and 1 base respectively, with 7 bases between them. The CDR3 runs to 14 residues. From germline, CDR1 is LNHNV and CDR2 YYDKDF (reference sequence). The CDR3 coding sequence is TGTGCCACCAGCAGAGGACAACGGAACACTGAAGCTTTCTTT. As protein: CATSRGQRNTEAFF.

The V gene is TRBV28, the J gene TRBJ1-5, with 9 bases aligning to TRBD1. CDR3 length: 16 residues. The trim removed 11 bases at V and 2 bases at J, leaving 13 bases unmatched. The germline V gene has CDR1 MDHEN and CDR2 SYDVKM. CDR3 DNA sequence: TGTGCCGGGGCGGACAGGGGCCACGGTGGCAATCAGCCCCAGCATTTT. It encodes CAGADRGHGGNQPQHF. Full variable domain (rest looked up from reference TRBV28 and TRBJ1-5): DVKVTQSSRYLVKRTGEKVFLECVQDMDHENMFWYRQDPGLGLRLIYFSYDVKMKEKGDIPEGYSVSREKKERFSLILESASTNQTSMYLCAGADRGHGGNQPQHFGDGTRLSIL.

The chain combines TRBV30 with TRBJ1-2; unclear D gene. CDR3 length: 16 residues. Germline CDR1 GTSNPN, CDR2 SVGIG (reference sequence). Trimming took off 0 bases at V and 2 bases at J, with 16 bases between the two ends. CDR3 nucleotide sequence: TGTGCCTGGAGTGTAGTTTGGACGCGGAGAAACTATGGCTACACCTTC. Its protein is CAWSVVWTRRNYGYTF. The variable domain in full, with the rest retrieved from reference TRBV30 and TRBJ1-2, is SQTIHQWPATLVQPVGSPLSLECTVEGTSNPNLYWYRQAAGRGLQLLFYSVGIGQISSEVPQNLSASRPQDRQFILSSKKLLLSDSGFYLCAWSVVWTRRNYGYTFGSGTRLTVV.

This clone was observed a handful of times. This sequence joins TRBV2 and TRBJ1-1; D remains unclear. Germline CDR1 and CDR2: SNHLY and FYNNEI. The V end lost 2 bases, the J end lost 1 base, and 5 bases lay between the germline ends. CDR3 size: 13 residues. CDR3 loop: CASSELENTEAFF. The DNA of the CDR3 is TGTGCCAGCAGTGAATTGGAGAACACTGAAGCTTTCTTT.

The chain has TRBV20-1 and TRBJ1-2; 7 nucleotides line up with TRBD1. In germline, CDR1 is DFQATT, CDR2 SNEGSKA (reference sequence). V shed 3 bases, J shed 8 bases, and the junction held 9 bases outside the gene matches. The CDR3 consists of 13 residues. CDR3 residues: CSASYAGGRGYTF. For the CDR3, the DNA is TGCAGTGCTAGTTATGCAGGGGGGCGAGGCTACACCTTC.

V is TRBV28 and J is TRBJ2-1, with D maybe TRBD1 (5 bases). Germline V gene sequence: CDR1 MDHEN, CDR2 SYDVKM. Deletions cut 5 bases from V and 4 bases from J, with 9 bases between. The CDR3 extends over 13 amino acids. Here the CDR3 DNA reads TGTGCCAGCAGTCCCACAGGTTACAATGAGCAGTTCTTC. The encoded protein is CASSPTGYNEQFF. The full variable domain, with the rest looked up from reference TRBV28 and TRBJ2-1, is DVKVTQSSRYLVKRTGEKVFLECVQDMDHENMFWYRQDPGLGLRLIYFSYDVKMKEKGDIPEGYSVSREKKERFSLILESASTNQTSMYLCASSPTGYNEQFFGPGTRLTVL.

Comment on this clone: The sample holds other DNA sequences that translate to the same CDR3. J is TRBJ2-2 and V is TRBV9; no definite D call. CDR1 SGDLS and CDR2 YYNGEE come from the germline V gene. The CDR3 extends over 12 amino acids. V was cut by 0 bases and J by 8 bases, with 5 bases left in between. CDR3 residues: CASSVGGGELFF. The DNA of the CDR3 is TGTGCCAGCAGCGTAGGGGGAGGGGAGCTGTTTTTT.

The DNA of the CDR3 is TGTGCCAGTAGTTTCGAGGGAGGGCCCTCGAATGAGCAGTTCTTC. Protein: CASSFEGGPSNEQFF. The chain carries TRBV19 and TRBJ2-1; 7 bases agree with TRBD2. Looked up from germline, CDR1 is LNHDA and CDR2 is SQIVND (reference sequence). The length of the CDR3 is 15 residues. V lost 5 bases, J lost 7 bases, and 11 bases stayed unmatched.

The chain couples TRBV7-2 to TRBJ1-2, with a tentative D call TRBD1 (6 bases). Germline V gene sequence: CDR1 SGHTA, CDR2 FQGNSA. Between the trimmed V and J ends, which lost 6 bases and 5 bases, there was a span of 22 bases. This CDR3 has 16 residues. The CDR3 region has the DNA TGTGCCAGCAGGCTTAGAGGCTTGGACAGTTTTTATGGCTACACCTTC. This encodes CASRLRGLDSFYGYTF.

The chain combines TRBV6-5 with TRBJ1-2; 7 bases line up with TRBD1. The V and J ends lost 7 bases and 10 bases, in that order; junction bases with no gene match: 6. Germline CDR1 and CDR2: MNHEY and SVGAGI. The CDR3 spans 11 residues. The CDR3 DNA follows: TGTGCCAGCACCGGCGGGACAGCCTACACCTTC. Translation: CASTGGTAYTF.

The genes are TRBV4-2 and TRBJ1-2; 12 positions match TRBD1. There are 17 residues in the CDR3. V trimming: 2 bases; J trimming: 4 bases; junction bases outside the gene matches: 8. Germline lookup yields CDR1 LGHNA and CDR2 YNFKEQ. The CDR3 region has the DNA TGTGCCAGCAGCCAACCGGGACAGGGGGCAGGGGCCTATGGCTACACCTTC. This translates into CASSQPGQGAGAYGYTF.

This clone appeared a single time. The chain carries TRBV6-1 and TRBJ1-4, with 7 bases aligning to TRBD1. Germline V gene sequence: CDR1 MNHNS, CDR2 SASEGT. This CDR3 comprises 14 residues. The V segment lost 2 bases and the J segment 5 bases; nucleotides outside the gene matches: 2. In nucleotides, the CDR3 is TGTGCCAGCAGTGAAAGGGGACAGAATGAAAAACTGTTTTTT. This gives the protein CASSERGQNEKLFF.

This clone was recorded once. V gene TRBV5-1 combines with J gene TRBJ2-7; D not certain. The germline gives CDR1 SGHRS, CDR2 YFSETQ. The CDR3 has 14 residues. With 0 bases removed from V and 3 bases from J, the gap between germline ends came to 10 bases. This CDR3 reads CASSLERALYEQYF. CDR3 DNA: TGCGCCAGCAGCTTGGAAAGGGCCCTCTACGAGCAGTACTTC. Full variable domain (missing parts from reference TRBV5-1 and TRBJ2-7): KAGVTQTPRYLIKTRGQQVTLSCSPISGHRSVSWYQQTPGQGLQFLFEYFSETQRNKGNFPGRFSGRQFSNSRSEMNVSTLELGDSALYLCASSLERALYEQYFGPGTRLTVT.